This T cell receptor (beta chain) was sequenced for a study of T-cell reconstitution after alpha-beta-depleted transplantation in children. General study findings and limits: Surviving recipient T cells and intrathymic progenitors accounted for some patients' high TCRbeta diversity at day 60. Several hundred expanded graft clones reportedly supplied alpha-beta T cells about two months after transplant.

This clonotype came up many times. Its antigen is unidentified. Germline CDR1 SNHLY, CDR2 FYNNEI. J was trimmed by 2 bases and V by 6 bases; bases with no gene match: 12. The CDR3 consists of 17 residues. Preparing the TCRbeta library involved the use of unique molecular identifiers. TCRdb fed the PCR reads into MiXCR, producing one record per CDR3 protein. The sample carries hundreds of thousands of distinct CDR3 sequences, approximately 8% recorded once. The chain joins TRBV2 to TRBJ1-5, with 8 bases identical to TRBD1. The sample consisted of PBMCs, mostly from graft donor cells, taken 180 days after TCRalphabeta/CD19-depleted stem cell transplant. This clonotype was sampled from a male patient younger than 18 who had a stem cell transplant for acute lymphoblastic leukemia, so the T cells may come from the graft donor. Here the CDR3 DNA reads TGTGCCAGCAGGGGGGCAGGGGGCCTTATTGGCAATCAGCCCCAGCATTTT. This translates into CASRGAGGLIGNQPQHF. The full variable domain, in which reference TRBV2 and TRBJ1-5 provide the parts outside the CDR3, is EPEVTQTPSHQVTQMGQEVILRCVPISNHLYFYWYRQILGQKVEFLVSFYNNEISEKSEIFDDQFSVERPDGSNFTLKIRSTKLEDSAMYFCASRGAGGLIGNQPQHFGDGTRLSIL.